The clone carrying this T cell receptor (beta chain) was picked up a small number of times. Its antigen is as yet unknown. This specimen belongs to a study of T cells after yellow fever vaccination. Study-wide points: Abundant clonotypes (contaminants from the bulk population) could be present in FACS-sorted repertoires.

Via MiXCR, TCRdb re-called the 5' RACE reads, giving one row per CDR3 protein. Of hundreds of thousands of distinct CDR3 sequences listed, roughly 13% are singletons. V was clipped by 6 bases and J by 1 base; unmatched bases: 11. The CDR3 consists of 17 residues. Per the germline V gene, CDR1 is LNHDA and CDR2 is SQIVND (reference sequence). The sequenced sample was PBMCs, obtained on the day of the yellow fever booster vaccination. The origin of this receptor is a man aged 25-45 years who received the YFV17D yellow fever vaccine. V and J are TRBV19 and TRBJ2-2; 7 bases match TRBD1. In nucleotides, the CDR3 is TGTGCCAGTAGGCTGGACAGGACGAAGAAGAACACCGGGGAGCTGTTTTTT. As protein: CASRLDRTKKNTGELFF. The whole variable domain, remainder taken from reference TRBV19 and TRBJ2-2, is DGGITQSPKYLFRKEGQNVTLSCEQNLNHDAMYWYRQDPGQGLRLIYYSQIVNDFQKGDIAEGYSVSREKKESFPLTVTSAQKNPTAFYLCASRLDRTKKNTGELFFGEGSRLTVL.